This record concerns one TCR beta chain sequence. The antigen it binds to is not known. Base qualities are not recorded, but no much larger clone differs from it by a single base. CD8 naive samples consisted of CD45RO-negative cells that were positively selected for CCR7, yielding a CD45RA+CCR7+ population without TemRA cells. The donors were healthy, HIV-negative adults with no recently reported acute infections or vaccinations. Only Caucasian adults living in Nashville, Tennessee, USA were represented among the donors. After blood collection by leukapheresis, PBMCs were isolated using Ficoll-Histopaque density gradient centrifugation and then cryopreserved in the vapor phase of liquid nitrogen. Analytical flow cytometry was used to check the purity and quantity of each magnetically sorted T cell population. From each sorted fraction, genomic DNA was isolated and quantified by UV absorbance on a Nanodrop 2000c.

This record belongs to a study of shared clonotypes between healthy human individuals (dated by TCRdb to about 2020). Describing the broader study: A couple of women and a few men aged 18 to 49 years were included in the cohort. To increase sequencing depth and limit assay-specific biases, TCR repertoire library preparation and sequencing were carried out by different laboratories using diverse techniques. For each donor, CD4 naive and CD4 memory were each given three plates, CD8 naive was given two plates, and CD8 memory was given one plate. The study deeply sequenced blood TCR repertoires of about 5 healthy adults to estimate repertoire size and the extent of clonotype sharing between individuals. Per donor, leukapheresis produced somewhere between about 0.94 and 9 billion PBMCs.

Points the paper makes about the study in general: Pairwise subsampling indicated that sequencing depth was expected to affect the degree of clonotype sharing among donors. Sampling was restricted to blood, and TCR repertoires in tissue are likely to differ from TCR repertoires in blood. The genetic and exposure-history diversity represented was limited by the small number of donors. Incomplete sequencing was indicated by rarefaction of sorted-subset datasets, despite the large sequencing depth. Naive subsets generally had larger estimated clonotype richness than memory subsets. About 5% of naive CD4, 3.5% of naive CD8, roughly 2.4% of memory CD4, and 0.35% to 0.5% of memory CD8 clonotypes were shared across several donors. Compared with non-shared clonotypes, clonotypes shared by all four sorted-subset donors had higher generation probabilities.

Using the deep immunoSEQ assay, TCR CDR3 regions were amplified from genomic DNA by multiplex PCR. Genomic DNA extracted from each cell subset was distributed evenly over all wells of several immunoSEQ 96-well plates, and each plate served as one replicate. Each replicate PCR for sorted subsets received roughly 0.2 ug genomic DNA, equal to tens of thousands of T cell genomes. Purified libraries were quantified with a Qubit 3.0 fluorometer, sized on a Bioanalyzer 2100, and re-quantified with the KAPA Library Quantification kit. Every immunoSEQ 96-well plate was sequenced on a dedicated single-read 150-cycle Illumina NextSeq 550 flow cell. On the authors' methods: Because only junctional sequences without quality scores were contained in the immunoSEQ output, filtering matching that applied to full-length reads could not be performed. Sequences were annotated with PyIR, a Python wrapper for IgBLAST v1.9, and V/J genes and CDR3 were assigned using IMGT germline references. Reads were filtered out if the reads had weak V/J assignments (E-value above 1e-6), no CDR3, stop codons, out-of-frame junctions, or ambiguous translated residues. V3J clonotypes were defined as sequences sharing the same inferred V gene, J gene, and CDR3 amino acid sequence. Percentage overlap between repertoires was calculated by dividing the number of shared unique clonotypes by the size of the smaller repertoire. Richness of each repertoire was evaluated using RTK rarefaction, the Chao1 estimator, and Recon v2.1 estimates of unobserved clonotypes. Generation probabilities were computed with OLGA for all TCRbeta clonotypes obtained by the gDNA method from four donors. The table was pulled from immuneACCESS by TCRdb, which kept in-frame rearrangements only. Such tables lose some clones; where checked, under half of the loss comes from unresolved V genes, and the rest has no known cause. V, J and clone size were drawn from that table, and D and trimming were deduced from the DNA. Recorded for this sample are roughly 2.1 million clones; 90% to 95% of them occurred a single time. In total, the top ten clones hold 1.5% to 2% of the sample.

The clonotype was recovered from a man between 18 and 35 years old in good health. Some clones in this sample may be carry-over from other donors' samples. Sequencing input: naive CD8+ T cells from PBMCs. The cell subset or site label, read with the paper, signifies: CD45RA+CCR7+.

The CDR3 region: CASSLVGNEQYF. The DNA reads as follows: TGTGCCAGCAGCTTAGTGGGAAACGAGCAGTACTTC. The chain uses TRBV7-8 and TRBJ2-7; no D gene is confidently identified. CDR1 is given as SGHVS and CDR2 as FQNEAQ, both from the germline V gene. The CDR3 measures 12 amino acids from cysteine to phenylalanine. Just the 36-base CDR3 DNA is kept, in frame starting at base 1. The trim is 1 base for V and 5 bases for J, with a gap of 6 bases between the germline ends. With all but the CDR3 taken from the reference TRBV7-8 and TRBJ2-7 genes, the full variable domain is: GAGVSQSPRYKVAKRGQDVALRCDPISGHVSLFWYQQALGQGPEFLTYFQNEAQLDKSGLPSDRFFAERPEGSVSTLKIQRTQQEDSAVYLCASSLVGNEQYFGPGTRLTVT.